These T cell receptor beta chains were read from a single sample in a study of T-cell memory formation after mild COVID-19. MiXCR was run by TCRdb on the 5' RACE reads, yielding one entry per CDR3 protein. The top ten clones hold under 25% of a sample with about 430,000 distinct CDR3 sequences, about a sixth of them seen once. The sequenced sample consisted of PBMCs or a T cell subset sorted from them (not recorded which). Receptors were obtained from a man younger than 30 who had mild COVID-19 (a few samples of this study predate the infection). Cell type and time point are not known. CDR3s include the opening cysteine and the closing phenylalanine or tryptophan. The D gene is left open where the match is weak. Clone size is given for some rows only: seen once, a few or many times, or a class if the clone is expanded.

>.|TRBV29-1|TRBJ2-1|few
CSVEYRDSYNEQFF
>TRBD2|TRBV7-2|TRBJ2-5|.
CASSLGTSVWETQYF
>.|TRBV29-1|TRBJ1-2|.
CSVGAGPGYGYTF
>TRBD2|TRBV7-2|TRBJ2-1|few
CASSLGLGSYNEQFF
>.|TRBV7-9|TRBJ2-1|few
CASSLGGIRRANEQFF
>.|TRBV3-1|TRBJ2-1|few
CASSPPKWIPVYNEQFF
>.|TRBV10-3|TRBJ2-7|.
CAISDRQNYEQYF
>.|TRBV9|TRBJ2-3|few
CASSVDIGAGRGDTQYF
>.|TRBV7-6|TRBJ2-7|few
CASSFGDGGEQYF
>TRBD2|TRBV5-5|TRBJ2-1|few
CASSLLRGGNEQFF
>TRBD1|TRBV25-1|TRBJ1-4|.
CASSAPRQGLNEKLFF
>TRBD1|TRBV5-1|TRBJ1-2|.
CASSWWDRGDGYTF
>TRBD1|TRBV3-1|TRBJ1-2|many
CASLDRANGYTF
>.|TRBV4-3|TRBJ1-5|few
CASSQDRLQPQHF
>TRBD2|TRBV7-2|TRBJ2-3|.
CASERGGRIGDTQYF
>.|TRBV4-3|TRBJ1-3|few
CASSQDVGSLNTIYF
>TRBD2|TRBV10-3|TRBJ2-5|few
CAISELTSGQETQYF
>TRBD1|TRBV6-5|TRBJ1-2|.
CASSFRDRAYGYTF
>TRBD2|TRBV7-2|TRBJ2-7|.
CASSLAQRGGSYEQYF
>TRBD1|TRBV5-1|TRBJ1-2|few
CASSLYPGGIPPYGYTF
>TRBD2|TRBV5-1|TRBJ2-4|.
CAGSGGQAKNIQYF
>.|TRBV3-1|TRBJ2-5|many
CASSQGSGDQETQYF
>.|TRBV28|TRBJ2-1|few
CASSPLRGALSSYNEQFF